Presented here are 14 T cell receptor beta chains from one specimen sequenced in a study of identical twins. One entry per CDR3 protein results from TCRdb running MiXCR on the 5' RACE reads. Among about 250,000 distinct CDR3 sequences listed, around 15% were seen once. What was sequenced was memory (CD45RO+) T cells sorted from blood. These receptors were taken from a woman between 18 and 29 years old in good health.

The V and J genes are TRBV6-2 or TRBV6-3 and TRBJ2-5, with 8 bases fitting TRBD2. Trimming removed 4 bases from V and 5 bases from J; junction bases left unmatched: 12. Germline CDR1 MNHEY, CDR2 SVGEGT. This CDR3 region has 16 residues. CDR3 in amino acids: CASSSRTGTRVETQYF. The CDR3, as DNA: TGTGCCAGCAGTTCCCGAACCGGGACTAGAGTCGAGACCCAGTACTTC.

CDR3 nucleotide sequence: TGCAGTGCTCAGACCGGGACAGGGGACGAGACCCAGTACTTC. Residues: CSAQTGTGDETQYF. The chain joins TRBV20-1 to TRBJ2-5; TRBD1 matches 10 bases. Germline V CDR1 and CDR2: DFQATT, SNEGSKA (reference sequence). The CDR3 loop spans 14 amino acids. V lost 5 bases and J lost 5; bases outside the gene matches: 8.

This clonotype has more than one count but fewer than ten. The rearrangement uses TRBV9 and TRBJ2-1, with 12 bases that match TRBD2. There are 18 residues in the CDR3. The germline V gene encodes CDR1 SGDLS and CDR2 YYNGEE. V dropped 6 bases and J dropped 4; count of bases not matched to a gene: 14. The DNA for the CDR3 is TGTGCCAGCACCCCCCCCCTAGCGGGAGGGCCGGGGTACAATGAGCAGTTCTTC. This codes for CASTPPLAGGPGYNEQFF.

This chain uses TRBV5-5 with TRBJ2-1, with 8 bases lining up with TRBD2. Germline values: CDR1 SGHKS, CDR2 YYEKEE (reference sequence). Trimming removed 3 bases from V and 0 bases from J; junction bases left unmatched: 2. The CDR3 totals 15 residues. The chain's CDR3 is CASSSGTSSYNEQFF. Written as DNA, the CDR3 is TGTGCCAGCAGCTCGGGGACTAGCTCCTACAATGAGCAGTTCTTC. Complete variable domain (other parts from reference TRBV5-5 and TRBJ2-1): DAGVTQSPTHLIKTRGQQVTLRCSPISGHKSVSWYQQVLGQGPQFIFQYYEKEERGRGNFPDRFSARQFPNYSSELNVNALLLGDSALYLCASSSGTSSYNEQFFGPGTRLTVL.

The chain links TRBV10-3 to TRBJ2-3; tentatively, D is TRBD2 (6 bases). CDR1 ENHRY and CDR2 SYGVKD come from the germline V gene. Trimming removed 6 bases from V and 2 bases from J, with 9 bases in between. The length of the CDR3 is 13 residues. For the CDR3, the DNA is TGTGCCATCAGGGGGGGAACCACAGATACGCAGTATTTT. It specifies CAIRGGTTDTQYF.

The chain combines TRBV5-1 with TRBJ2-7, with D possibly TRBD2 on 5 matching bases. The CDR3 is made up of 14 amino acids. V gave up 4 bases and J gave up 6 bases, with 17 bases separating them. Germline V lookup: CDR1 SGHRS, CDR2 YFSETQ. The DNA of the CDR3 is TGCGCCAGCAGCCGGGAAGTAACTCCCCGCGAGCAGTACTTC. Its translation: CASSREVTPREQYF.

The rearrangement uses TRBV9 and TRBJ2-1, with D tentatively TRBD2 (5 bases). The CDR3 consists of 16 residues. The germline gives CDR1 SGDLS, CDR2 YYNGEE. V lost 1 base and J 6 bases, leaving 17 bases between the germline ends. For the CDR3, the DNA is TGTGCCAGCAGCGTAACGGTATCGGGGAATGGCAATGAGCAGTTCTTC. Protein product: CASSVTVSGNGNEQFF.

V gene TRBV5-1 combines with J gene TRBJ2-7, with TRBD1 identical over 9 bases. Germline assignment: CDR1 SGHRS and CDR2 YFSETQ. The CDR3 is made up of 14 amino acids. Germline trimming cut 4 bases from V and 5 bases from J; bases unmatched to any gene: 7. CDR3 protein: CASSKGQGFDEQYF. The CDR3 region has the DNA TGCGCCAGCAGCAAGGGACAGGGTTTCGACGAGCAGTACTTC.

This clonotype was seen more than once but under ten times. The chain recombines TRBV5-1 with TRBJ1-2; no clear D gene. The length of the CDR3 is 12 residues. Germline V gene sequence: CDR1 SGHRS, CDR2 YFSETQ. V was clipped by 6 bases and J by 2 bases, with 8 bases between them. The CDR3 nucleotides are TGCGCCAGCAAAACAGAGAACTATGGCTACACCTTC. Translation gives CASKTENYGYTF.

This chain connects TRBV7-2 to TRBJ2-5; TRBD2 agrees at 10 bases. The CDR3 totals 16 residues. After removal of 5 bases from V and 5 bases from J, the junction contained 11 bases not matched to a gene. CDR1 and CDR2 (germline): SGHTA, FQGNSA. The CDR3 sequence: CASSRLAGGAGETQYF. In nucleotides, the CDR3 is TGTGCCAGCAGCCGATTAGCGGGAGGAGCCGGTGAGACCCAGTACTTC. Filled out from reference TRBV7-2 and TRBJ2-5, the complete variable domain reads GAGVSQSPSNKVTEKGKDVELRCDPISGHTALYWYRQSLGQGLEFLIYFQGNSAPDKSGLPSDRFSAERTGGSVSTLTIQRTQQEDSAVYLCASSRLAGGAGETQYFGPGTRLLVL.

This clonotype has a handful of counts. V is TRBV7-2 and J is TRBJ2-3; D is uncertain. Germline CDR1 is SGHTA and CDR2 is FQGNSA. The CDR3 contains 12 residues. Between the trimmed V and J ends, which lost 3 bases and 6 bases, there was a span of 7 bases. As DNA, the CDR3 is TGTGCCAGCAGCTTTGCCCGGGATACGCAGTATTTT. Its protein product is CASSFARDTQYF.

The V and J genes are TRBV5-6 and TRBJ1-2, with 10 bases identical to TRBD1. CDR3 length equals 13 residues. V lost 4 bases and J lost 11; bases outside the gene matches: 8. The germline V gene encodes CDR1 SGHDT and CDR2 YYEEEE. Here the CDR3 reads CASSLDRGIRYTF. The DNA of the CDR3 is TGTGCCAGCAGCCTGGACAGGGGGATTAGGTACACCTTC.

This clonotype has more than one count but fewer than ten. This chain uses TRBV6-1 with TRBJ2-7; D unclear. The length of the CDR3 is 13 residues. V lost 7 bases to trimming and J lost 3 bases, with 13 bases between them. The germline V gene has CDR1 MNHNS and CDR2 SASEGT. The CDR3 is CASTLPDGYEQYF. The CDR3 DNA is TGTGCCAGCACCCTCCCGGACGGCTACGAGCAGTACTTC.

This clonotype has a single count. The V and J genes are TRBV12-3 or TRBV12-4 and TRBJ2-5; D is unresolved. V shed 1 base and J shed 0 bases, with 6 bases lying between them. The CDR3 has 14 residues. The CDR3 coding sequence is TGTGCCAGCAGTTTAGTTGTTCACCAAGAGACCCAGTACTTC. Translation gives CASSLVVHQETQYF.